The 4 T cell receptor beta chains in this list originate from one sample, sequenced in a study of blood T cells in healthy people across ages. A second PCR, run for roughly 6 to 11 cycles, used a sample-barcoded 5' primer plus a J-beta primer mix. TCRdb re-called the 5' RACE reads with MiXCR, one entry per CDR3 protein. Of approximately 940,000 distinct CDR3 sequences listed, around 48% are singletons. The sample was blood. These receptors all come from a man aged 25-45 years in good health.

In its sample, this clonotype was seen a few times. The chain links TRBV6-1 to TRBJ2-7; 9 nucleotides agree with TRBD1. Trimming took 0 bases from V and 9 from J; bases not matched to a gene: 9. This CDR3 has 15 residues. In germline, CDR1 is MNHNS, CDR2 SASEGT. The CDR3 reads CASSEAGRTGAGQYF. CDR3 bases: TGTGCCAGCAGTGAAGCGGGGCGGACAGGGGCCGGGCAGTACTTC.

The gene calls are TRBV3-1 and TRBJ2-3; 9 nucleotides align to TRBD2. Trimming removed 3 bases from V and 8 bases from J; junction bases left unmatched: 3. CDR1 and CDR2 (germline): LGHDT, YNNKEL (reference sequence). The CDR3 runs 13 residues. CDR3 region: CASSQRTSVTQYF. DNA for the CDR3: TGTGCCAGCAGCCAGAGGACTAGCGTTACGCAGTATTTT.

The chain employs TRBV15 and TRBJ1-6; perhaps TRBD1 as D (6 bases). The CDR3 extends over 17 amino acids. Germline V gene data show CDR1 as LNHNV and CDR2 as YYDKDF (reference sequence). Trimming removed 0 bases from V and 10 bases from J, with 19 bases in between. The chain's CDR3 is CATSRDSTRGSRSPLHF. The CDR3 region has the DNA TGTGCCACCAGCAGAGATAGTACCAGGGGTTCGCGCTCACCCCTCCACTTT.

The chain employs TRBV29-1 and TRBJ2-4; either TRBD1 or TRBD2 may supply D (6 bases each). V shed 7 bases and J shed 0 bases, with 13 bases lying between them. CDR1 and CDR2 from the germline V gene are SQVTM and ANQGSEA. There are 14 residues in the CDR3. The CDR3 loop is CSAEGGLAKNIQYF. CDR3 nucleotide sequence: TGCAGCGCCGAGGGGGGTCTAGCCAAAAACATTCAGTACTTC.